The table lists the clone carrying this T cell receptor (beta chain) with a few counts. The data belong to a study of human T cells and chemical hapten exposure. As for the study in general: Recorded diagnoses among the mostly female patients were alopecia areata, totalis or universalis.

The CDR3 covers 15 residues. Germline V gene sequence: CDR1 MDHEN, CDR2 SYDVKM. Trimming shortened V by 4 bases and J by 2 bases, and 9 bases separated the two germline ends. This sample's time point: patch test 1, 2 weeks after DPC sensitization. Described treatment: therapeutic diphenylcyclopropenone sensitization with weekly scalp DPC. TCRdb itself ran the RACE reads through MiXCR, one entry per CDR3 protein. The sample shows about 90,000 distinct CDR3 sequences, about 10% of them seen only once. This clonotype was sampled from a man aged 35 to 55 with alopecia areata. Some clones in this sample may be carry-over from other donors' samples. This chain joins TRBV28 and TRBJ2-6, with D perhaps being TRBD1 or TRBD2 (5 bases each). This specimen consisted of whole blood, obtained in connection with sensitization to the hapten diphenylcyclopropenone (DPC). As DNA, the CDR3 is TGTGCCAGCAGTTCACCGGGGCCTGGGGCCAACGTCCTGACTTTC. This codes for CASSSPGPGANVLTF.